This T cell receptor (beta chain) was retrieved from a study of regulatory T cells in long-lasting Graves disease. Study background: Over 5 years of antithyroid drugs with positive TSH receptor antibodies was taken to mean persistent Graves' disease.

For TCR beta, libraries came from iRepertoire HTBI primers and Arm-PCR of CDR3 regions. Via MiXCR, TCRdb re-called the multiplex PCR reads, giving one row per CDR3 protein. Here the sample spans 300,000 to 400,000 distinct CDR3 sequences, around 19% being singletons. V was pared by 7 bases and J by 0 bases, with 9 bases between. The CDR3 is made up of 12 amino acids. Per the germline V gene, CDR1 is SQVTM and CDR2 is ANQGSEA. Time point: persistent/refractory GD, antithyroid drugs over 5 years with positive TRAb. The TCR library was prepared using RNA isolated from PBMCs. The rearrangement joins TRBV29-1 to TRBJ1-2, with no clear D. This sample comprised peripheral blood mononuclear cells (PBMCs), obtained when the disease was refractory, from a patient treated with antithyroid drugs. The clonotype comes from a female donor with Graves disease. CDR3 nucleotide sequence: TGCAGCGCAACCATATCTAACTATGGCTACACCTTC. Its translation is CSATISNYGYTF.